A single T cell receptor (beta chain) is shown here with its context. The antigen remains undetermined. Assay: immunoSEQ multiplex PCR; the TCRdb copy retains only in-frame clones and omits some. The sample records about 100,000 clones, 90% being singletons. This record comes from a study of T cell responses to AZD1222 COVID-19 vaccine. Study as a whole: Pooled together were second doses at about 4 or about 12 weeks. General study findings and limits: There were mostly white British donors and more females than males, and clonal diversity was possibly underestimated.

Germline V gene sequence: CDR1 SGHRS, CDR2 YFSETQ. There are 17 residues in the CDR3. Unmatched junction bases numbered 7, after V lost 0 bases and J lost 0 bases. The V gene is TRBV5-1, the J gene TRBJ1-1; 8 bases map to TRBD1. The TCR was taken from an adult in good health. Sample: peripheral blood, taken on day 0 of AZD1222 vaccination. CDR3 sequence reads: CASSLGQGIGMNTEAFF. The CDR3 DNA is TGCGCCAGCAGCTTGGGACAGGGGATTGGGATGAACACTGAAGCTTTCTTT.